These 28 T cell receptor beta chains came from one sample sequenced in a study of blood T cell repertoires in COVID-19. TCRdb keeps only in-frame clones here, not all; method: immunoSEQ multiplex PCR. The top ten hold about 1.8% of the sample, which has 310,000 or so clones, nearly 90% seen once. Sequenced: PBMCs or T cells enriched from blood (not recorded which). All receptors derive from a woman between 18 and 29 years old with acute COVID-19.

The gene calls are TRBV29-1 and TRBJ1-3, with D possibly matching TRBD1 (5 bases). Germline assignment: CDR1 SQVTM and CDR2 ANQGSEA. Between the trimmed V and J ends, which lost 2 bases and 4 bases, there was a span of 18 bases. The CDR3 has 16 amino acids. CDR3 protein: CSVETPLRGRGNTIYF. The CDR3 nucleotides are TGCAGCGTTGAAACCCCTCTGCGGGGGAGAGGAAACACCATATATTTT.

The chain recombines TRBV28 with TRBJ1-1, with D perhaps matching TRBD1 (6 bases). V lost 4 bases to trimming and J lost 4 bases, with 16 bases between them. The CDR3 spans 15 residues. Germline assignment: CDR1 MDHEN and CDR2 SYDVKM. As DNA, the CDR3 is TGTGCCAGCAGTTCCCCCCGCGGGGGCAGCACTGAAGCTTTCTTT. Protein: CASSSPRGGSTEAFF.

CDR3 residues: CASGPGQYGNTIYF. The DNA for the CDR3 is TGTGCCAGCGGCCCGGGACAGTATGGAAACACCATATATTTT. The rearrangement uses TRBV19 and TRBJ1-3; 7 bases fit TRBD1. Germline V gene data show CDR1 as LNHDA and CDR2 as SQIVND (reference sequence). The V and J ends lost 9 bases and 3 bases, in that order; junction bases with no gene match: 8. The length of the CDR3 is 14 residues.

This sequence joins TRBV10-2 and TRBJ2-7, with TRBD2 identical over 12 bases. This CDR3 spans 14 amino acids. V gave up 4 bases and J gave up 3 bases; unmatched junction bases: 1. Germline V lookup: CDR1 WSHSY, CDR2 SAAADI. The CDR3: CASSATSGSYEQYF. The CDR3 DNA reads TGCGCCAGCAGTGCGACTAGCGGGAGCTACGAGCAGTACTTC.

This chain joins TRBV12-3 or TRBV12-4 and TRBJ2-3; unclear D gene. The CDR3 is 13 residues long. V shed 3 bases and J shed 5 bases, with 9 bases lying between them. The CDR3 region is CASSFSSGDTQYF. As DNA, the CDR3 is TGTGCCAGCAGTTTTTCATCCGGAGATACGCAGTATTTT.

Details on this clone: The junction shows a germline mismatch at one end, possibly a read error. This chain joins TRBV7-7 and TRBJ2-1; TRBD2 matches 7 bases. Per the germline V gene, CDR1 is SSHAT and CDR2 is FNYEAQ (reference sequence). CDR3 length: 17 amino acids. This CDR3 is CASSLGPGAGRDNEQFF. CDR3 sequence (DNA): TGTGCTAGCAGCTTAGGGCCTGGAGCGGGAAGAGACAATGAGCAGTTCTTC.

The chain couples TRBV28 to TRBJ1-4; 9 bases are shared with TRBD1. V shed 7 bases, J shed 7 bases, and the junction held 7 bases outside the gene matches. The CDR3 loop spans 14 amino acids. The germline V gene encodes CDR1 MDHEN and CDR2 SYDVKM. DNA for the CDR3: TGTGCCAGCACCTACAGGGGGCCCGTTGAAAAACTGTTTTTT. Amino acids: CASTYRGPVEKLFF.

The rearrangement links TRBV4-1 to TRBJ2-7; 11 bases line up with TRBD2. Germline CDR1 is MGHRA and CDR2 is YSYEKL. The CDR3 is made up of 15 amino acids. The V gene end was trimmed by 4 bases and the J gene end by 3 bases; junction bases not matched to a gene: 5. In DNA, the CDR3 is TGCGCCAGCAGCCGACCACTAGCGGGAGTCTACGAGCAGTACTTC. Amino acid sequence: CASSRPLAGVYEQYF.

For the CDR3, the DNA is TGTGCCAGCAGTCGTGGACAGGGGAACACTGAAGCTTTCTTT. Its protein is CASSRGQGNTEAFF. The J gene is TRBJ1-1, the V gene TRBV6-5; 8 bases are a match to TRBD1. CDR3 length: 14 residues. The trim removed 5 bases at V and 1 base at J, leaving 3 bases unmatched. The germline CDR1 and CDR2 sequences are MNHEY and SVGAGI.

The V gene is TRBV4-1, the J gene TRBJ2-3; TRBD2 aligns across 9 bases. The germline V gene encodes CDR1 MGHRA and CDR2 YSYEKL. Germline trimming cut 4 bases from V and 0 bases from J; bases unmatched to any gene: 5. The CDR3 has 16 amino acids. The CDR3 here is CASSLSLAGSTDTQYF. The CDR3 nucleotides are TGCGCCAGCAGCCTCTCCCTAGCGGGAAGCACAGATACGCAGTATTTT.

The chain employs TRBV4-1 and TRBJ2-3, with 14 bases lining up with TRBD2. The junction had 5 bases not matched to a gene; V was cut back by 5 bases and J by 4 bases. Germline V gene sequence: CDR1 MGHRA, CDR2 YSYEKL. The CDR3 covers 16 residues. The CDR3 bases are TGCGCCAGCAGCTATGGGACTAGCGGGAGTGCAGATACGCAGTATTTT. Encoded protein: CASSYGTSGSADTQYF.

CDR3 nucleotide sequence: TGTGCCAGTAGTAAGGGACTAGCGGGAGGCTATACGCAGTATTTT. Its protein product is CASSKGLAGGYTQYF. This rearrangement joins TRBV19 to TRBJ2-3; 15 positions agree with TRBD2. This CDR3 contains 15 residues. V lost 4 bases and J lost 7; bases outside the gene matches: 3. In germline, CDR1 is LNHDA, CDR2 SQIVND (reference sequence).

This clone was counted between two and nine times. The V gene is TRBV5-8, the J gene TRBJ1-6, with D tentatively TRBD1 (6 bases). The V end was cut by 3 bases, the J end by 8 bases, with 12 bases between. The CDR3 extends over 14 amino acids. Germline V CDR1 and CDR2: SGHTS, YDEGEE. The CDR3 sequence: CASSSSGVDSPLHF. The CDR3 DNA sequence: TGTGCCAGCAGCTCTTCAGGGGTTGATTCACCCCTCCACTTT.

The chain has TRBV14 and TRBJ1-1, with no clear D. The V end lost 0 bases, the J end lost 0 bases, and 14 bases lay between the germline ends. CDR1 is SGHDN and CDR2 is FVKESK in the germline V gene. The CDR3 runs 17 residues. In nucleotides, the CDR3 is TGTGCCAGCAGCCAAGATCTAGGAGGGTTCATGAACACTGAAGCTTTCTTT. Translating gives CASSQDLGGFMNTEAFF.

The V call is TRBV7-6, the J call TRBJ2-1; 7 bases align to TRBD1. The V and J ends lost 7 bases and 2 bases, in that order; junction bases with no gene match: 8. CDR3 length equals 15 residues. Looked up from germline, CDR1 is SGHVS and CDR2 is FNYEAQ. The CDR3 nucleotides are TGTGCCAGCACCCTGACAGGGCGAGCCTACAATGAGCAGTTCTTC. Translation gives CASTLTGRAYNEQFF.

This chain joins TRBV18 and TRBJ2-1, with D maybe TRBD2 (6 bases). Trimming pared 2 bases from V and 3 bases from J, leaving 11 bases between. Germline values: CDR1 KGHSH, CDR2 LQKENI. The CDR3 contains 15 residues. This CDR3 reads CASSPSSSDYNEQFF. The CDR3 DNA reads as TGTGCCAGCTCACCATCTTCTAGCGACTACAATGAGCAGTTCTTC.

The rearrangement joins TRBV28 to TRBJ1-2, with unresolved D. There are 14 residues in the CDR3. V dropped 6 bases and J dropped 2 bases, with 13 bases sitting between them. Germline values: CDR1 MDHEN, CDR2 SYDVKM. The CDR3, as DNA: TGTGCCAGCAGGTACCAGAATCCCAACTATGGCTACACCTTC. This codes for CASRYQNPNYGYTF.

This chain links TRBV6-1 with TRBJ1-5; 10 bases match TRBD1. CDR1 and CDR2 from the germline V gene are MNHNS and SASEGT. There are 20 residues in the CDR3. The junction had 16 bases not matched to a gene; V was cut back by 3 bases and J by 2 bases. The CDR3 sequence is CASSDPPGQGYQGGNQPQHF. CDR3 nucleotides: TGTGCCAGCAGTGACCCACCGGGACAGGGGTATCAAGGAGGCAATCAGCCCCAGCATTTT.

The rearrangement links TRBV27 to TRBJ2-3; 9 nucleotides match TRBD2. CDR3 length: 18 residues. CDR1 is MNHEY and CDR2 is SMNVEV in the germline V gene (reference sequence). With V trimmed by 1 base and J by 4 bases, 12 bases remained unmatched. Here the CDR3 reads CASSLLLPGAGGPDTQYF. As DNA, the CDR3 is TGTGCCAGCAGTTTATTGTTGCCGGGGGCGGGAGGGCCAGATACGCAGTATTTT.

The V call is TRBV6-2 or TRBV6-3, the J call TRBJ2-1; 8 bases are shared with TRBD2. CDR3 length equals 16 residues. Trimming cost V 5 bases and J 2 bases; bases outside gene matches: 8. Germline V gives CDR1 MNHEY, CDR2 SVGEGT. The DNA of the CDR3 is TGTGCCAGCAGTACTCAGGGGACTAGGCCCTACAATGAGCAGTTCTTC. Protein: CASSTQGTRPYNEQFF.

Of note for this clone: Other DNA sequences from this sample encode an identical CDR3 as well. This sequence joins TRBV5-4 and TRBJ2-5, with unresolved D. CDR1 is SGHNT, CDR2 YYREEE, per germline (reference sequence). The CDR3 covers 13 residues. The ends were cut back, 0 bases at V and 2 bases at J, with 5 bases in the middle. This chain's CDR3 is CASSLDRQETQYF. The CDR3 DNA reads TGTGCCAGCAGCTTGGACAGACAAGAGACCCAGTACTTC.

J is TRBJ1-1 and V is TRBV7-9; the D is unclear. Germline V lookup: CDR1 SEHNR, CDR2 FQNEAQ (reference sequence). The CDR3 extends over 14 amino acids. The V gene lost 2 bases and the J gene lost 1 base, with 8 bases spanning the gap. The CDR3, as DNA: TGTGCCAGCAGCTTAACGCTGAGGAACACTGAAGCTTTCTTT. As protein: CASSLTLRNTEAFF.

This clone appeared a single time. The V and J genes are TRBV10-3 and TRBJ1-2, with no clear D. The CDR3 loop spans 14 amino acids. Between the trimmed V and J ends, which lost 5 bases and 4 bases, there was a span of 14 bases. The germline V gene has CDR1 ENHRY and CDR2 SYGVKD. DNA of the CDR3: TGTGCCATCAGTTCCACATCGGGGAGCTATGGCTACACCTTC. Protein product: CAISSTSGSYGYTF.

The chain has TRBV11-2 and TRBJ2-5; D gene uncertain. Germline CDR1 reads SGHAT; CDR2 reads FQNNGV. The ends were cut back, 4 bases at V and 3 bases at J, with 15 bases in the middle. The CDR3 is made up of 15 amino acids. CDR3 nucleotide sequence: TGTGCCAGCAGCTCTCCTGAGACATATGAAGAGACCCAGTACTTC. Encoded protein: CASSSPETYEETQYF.

The V gene is TRBV7-2, the J gene TRBJ2-3, with D uncertain. Looked up from germline, CDR1 is SGHTA and CDR2 is FQGNSA. V was clipped by 4 bases and J by 2 bases, with 10 bases between them. This CDR3 has 14 residues. CDR3 in DNA: TGTGCCAGCAGCTCCGTCCCCTACACAGATACGCAGTATTTT. It specifies CASSSVPYTDTQYF.

This chain uses TRBV6-5 with TRBJ1-2; 7 bases map to TRBD1. CDR1 MNHEY and CDR2 SVGAGI come from the germline V gene. V gave up 4 bases and J gave up 1 base; unmatched junction bases: 3. CDR3 length equals 14 residues. The chain's CDR3 is CASSFRQGNYGYTF. The CDR3 nucleotides read TGTGCCAGCAGTTTTCGACAGGGTAACTATGGCTACACCTTC.

V gene TRBV24-1 combines with J gene TRBJ1-2; D is unclear. The CDR3 totals 14 residues. The germline CDR1 and CDR2 sequences are KGHDR and SFDVKD. V lost 2 bases to trimming and J lost 0 bases, with 6 bases between them. CDR3 coding DNA: TGTGCCACCAGTGATTCTATAACTAACTATGGCTACACCTTC. Translating gives CATSDSITNYGYTF.

The CDR3 reads CASSSLDRGKAGNTIYF. The CDR3 DNA is TGTGCCAGCAGCTCACTGGACAGGGGAAAAGCTGGAAACACCATATATTTT. V gene TRBV13 combines with J gene TRBJ1-3; 9 bases match TRBD1. Losses at the gene ends were 4 bases for V and 2 bases for J; bases not matched to a gene: 9. This CDR3 comprises 17 residues. Germline V CDR1 and CDR2: PRHDT, FYEKMQ (reference sequence).